This passage covers 4 T cell receptor beta chains from one sample sequenced in a study of Graves' ophthalmopathy and Graves' hyperthyroidism. The authors amplified TCR beta CDR3 regions, and they did so from RNA transcripts for repertoire sequencing. HTBI primers were used in a first-round RT-PCR, which preceded a second-round multiplex PCR. Each CDR3 protein gets one entry after TCRdb re-called the multiplex PCR reads with MiXCR. The sample records some 380,000 distinct CDR3 sequences, 15% being singletons. The specimen was peripheral blood. Receptor source: a woman under 30 with stable Graves' hyperthyroidism.

In its sample, this clonotype was seen once. The chain is built from TRBV7-3 and TRBJ2-5; 10 bases fit TRBD2. V trimming: 5 bases; J trimming: 2 bases; junction bases outside the gene matches: 5. Germline lookup yields CDR1 SGHTA and CDR2 FQGTGA. The CDR3 extends over 15 amino acids. The CDR3 DNA sequence: TGTGCCAGCAGCCTACTAGCGGGGCCTCAAGAGACCCAGTACTTC. This sequence encodes CASSLLAGPQETQYF.

This clonotype was seen many times. The gene calls are TRBV7-7 and TRBJ1-4; TRBD1 aligns across 9 bases. After removal of 5 bases from V and 0 bases from J, the junction contained 16 bases not matched to a gene. The CDR3 sequence is 20 residues long. Germline V gene lookup returns CDR1 SSHAT and CDR2 FNYEAQ (reference sequence). The CDR3 sequence: CASSPLAGQGWGATNEKLFF. CDR3 sequence (DNA): TGTGCCAGCAGCCCGCTCGCGGGACAGGGATGGGGTGCAACTAATGAAAAACTGTTTTTT.

This clonotype was recorded many times. The J gene is TRBJ1-1, the V gene TRBV12-3 or TRBV12-4; D is undetermined. Trimming stripped 5 bases from V and 0 bases from J, with 13 bases between. The CDR3 is made up of 15 amino acids. This CDR3 is CASSTPQLLNTEAFF. The CDR3 DNA follows: TGTGCCAGCAGTACCCCACAGCTCTTGAACACTGAAGCTTTCTTT.

This clonotype was picked up many times. The chain links TRBV6-5 to TRBJ1-5; no clear D. CDR1 and CDR2 from the germline V gene are MNHEY and SVGAGI. V was trimmed by 2 bases and J by 6 bases, leaving 8 bases between them. The CDR3 is made up of 13 amino acids. CDR3 sequence reads: CASSYRGVQPQHF. Here the CDR3 DNA reads TGTGCCAGCAGTTACCGGGGAGTTCAGCCCCAGCATTTT.